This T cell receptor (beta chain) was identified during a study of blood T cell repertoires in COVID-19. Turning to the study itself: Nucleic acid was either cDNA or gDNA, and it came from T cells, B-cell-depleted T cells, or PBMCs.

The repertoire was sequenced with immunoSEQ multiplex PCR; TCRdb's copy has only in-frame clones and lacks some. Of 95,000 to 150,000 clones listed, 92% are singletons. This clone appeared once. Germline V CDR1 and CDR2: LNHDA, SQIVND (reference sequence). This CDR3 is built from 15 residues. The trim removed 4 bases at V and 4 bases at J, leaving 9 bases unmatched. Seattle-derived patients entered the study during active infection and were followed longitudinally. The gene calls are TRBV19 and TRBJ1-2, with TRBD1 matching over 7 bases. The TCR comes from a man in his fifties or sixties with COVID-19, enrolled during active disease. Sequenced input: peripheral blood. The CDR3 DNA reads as TGTGCCAGTAGTAACCGGGACAGAGCGTTCTATGGCTACACCTTC. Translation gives CASSNRDRAFYGYTF.